The rows below give T cell receptor beta chains drawn from one sample of a study of neoadjuvant nivolumab and ipilimumab in lung cancer. The data were produced by immunoSEQ multiplex PCR, yet TCRdb's version contains in-frame clones alone and is incomplete. This table has 10,000 or so clones, around 77% appearing once. The sequencing here drew on tumor tissue, taken after neoadjuvant nivolumab, alone or with ipilimumab, at or shortly before surgery. These receptors originate from an adult with non-small cell lung cancer. The CDR3 runs from the conserved cysteine through the conserved F or W. D genes are given only for firm matches. The size of a clone is reported for some rows only, either as once, few or many, or as a class for expanded clones.

clone_size j_call v_call d_call cdr3_nt cdr3_aa
NA TRBJ2-3 TRBV27 NA TGTGCCAGCACCGTCAGACTAGGCATCACAGATACGCAGTATTTT CASTVRLGITDTQYF
NA TRBJ2-2 TRBV5-1 NA TGCGCCAGCAGCTTGGGGGCAACGAACACCGGGGAGCTGTTTTTT CASSLGATNTGELFF
NA TRBJ2-7 TRBV7-2 TRBD1 TGTGCCAGCAGCCCCGGGACAGCTAGGTTTGCCTACGAGCAGTACTTC CASSPGTARFAYEQYF
few TRBJ2-2 TRBV5-1 NA TGCGCCAGCAGCTTAGGGGTGATGGGCACCGGGGAGCTGTTTTTT CASSLGVMGTGELFF
NA TRBJ1-4 TRBV5-1 TRBD1 TGCGCCAGCAATGGGGGACAGGGGGGTGAAAAACTGTTTTTT CASNGGQGGEKLFF
NA TRBJ2-3 TRBV14 TRBD1 TGTGCCAGCAGCCAAGAGTTTAGTAACAGGGGAGATACGCAGTATTTT CASSQEFSNRGDTQYF
once TRBJ1-2 TRBV30 NA TGTGCCTGGAGTACCCAGTCAGGTGGCTACACCTTC CAWSTQSGGYTF
NA TRBJ1-1 TRBV5-6 NA TGTGCCAGCACAGGAACAGGGCCAACCTTCTTT CASTGTGPTFF
once TRBJ2-7 TRBV7-9 TRBD2 TGTGCCAGCAGCCCTAGCGGGAGTTCCTACGAGCAGTACTTC CASSPSGSSYEQYF
NA TRBJ2-7 TRBV28 NA TGTGCCAGCAGTCCTCACCACCTGGGACCTGCCAAGAGCGAGCAGTACTTC CASSPHHLGPAKSEQYF
medium-sized TRBJ2-7 TRBV27 NA TGTGCCAGCAGTCTCCAGTTCCCTAACTACGAGCAGTACTTC CASSLQFPNYEQYF
NA TRBJ2-1 TRBV6-6 TRBD2 TGTGCCAGCACCCGGGCGGGAGCGGGAGCGGAGCAGTTCTTC CASTRAGAGAEQFF
NA TRBJ1-6 TRBV5-1 NA TGCGCCAGCAGCTTGTCCCGCACAAATAATTCACCCCTCCACTTT CASSLSRTNNSPLHF
NA TRBJ2-3 TRBV7-9 TRBD2 TGTGCCAGCAGCCCTAGAGGCGGTCGGGAGGTCACAGATACGCAGTATTTT CASSPRGGREVTDTQYF
NA TRBJ2-7 TRBV29-1 TRBD1 TGCAGCGTGACCATGGGACAGGGGTTCGACGAGCAGTACTTC CSVTMGQGFDEQYF
NA TRBJ2-7 TRBV5-1 NA TGCGCCAGCAGCTTGGCTGCGGGTGCCGCCTACGAGCAGTACTTC CASSLAAGAAYEQYF
NA TRBJ2-7 TRBV6-1 NA TGTGCCAGCATGCCCAGCGGCTCCTACGAGCAGTACTTC CASMPSGSYEQYF
NA TRBJ1-2 TRBV28 NA TGTGCCAGCAGCGCCGGGACAAAAACTAACTATGGCTACACCTTC CASSAGTKTNYGYTF
few TRBJ1-3 TRBV29-1 NA TGCAGCGTTCGGCTCTCTGGAAACACCATATATTTT CSVRLSGNTIYF
once TRBJ2-7 TRBV30 TRBD1 TGTGCCTGGAGTGGGACAGGGCTCGGTTTGCGGTACTTC CAWSGTGLGLRYF
few TRBJ2-7 TRBV11-1 NA TGTGCCAGCAGCCTCATAGCGGCGGCCTACGAGCAGTACTTC CASSLIAAAYEQYF
NA TRBJ1-1 TRBV4-2 NA TGTGCCAGCAGCCAAGAAACGGGGATTGAAGCTTTCTTT CASSQETGIEAFF
NA TRBJ2-7 TRBV28 NA TGTGCCAGCATGAGGGGGTCCCCTAGAGAGCAGTACTTC CASMRGSPREQYF
NA TRBJ2-1 TRBV5-4 NA TGTGCCAGCAGCCCTCAGGGGGACTTCGATGGTGAGCAGTTCTTC CASSPQGDFDGEQFF
NA TRBJ2-7 TRBV5-1 NA TGCGCCAGCAGCTTGAACGCCTACGAGCAGTACTTC CASSLNAYEQYF
NA TRBJ2-2 TRBV27 NA TGTGCCAGCGCCTCCGGGGACACTGCGGGGGAGCTGTTTTTT CASASGDTAGELFF
NA TRBJ2-1 TRBV7-7 NA TGTGCCAGCAGCTTTCAGCCGGGGGATGAGCAGTTCTTC CASSFQPGDEQFF
NA TRBJ2-1 TRBV4-3 TRBD1 TGCGCCAGCAGCCAATTCTTCGACAGGGGGGTTTACAATGAGCAGTTCTTC CASSQFFDRGVYNEQFF
once TRBJ1-1 TRBV19 NA TGTGCCAGTAGTGTTTCGGCAGGGAACACTGAAGCTTTCTTT CASSVSAGNTEAFF
once TRBJ2-3 TRBV7-9 NA TGTGCCAGCAGCTTAGCACGGTATACAGGGAGATGGCACACAGATACGCAGTATTTT CASSLARYTGRWHTDTQYF
NA TRBJ2-7 TRBV10-3 NA TGTGCCATCAGTCTGAGTGGTGAGCAGTACTTC CAISLSGEQYF
NA TRBJ2-7 TRBV7-2 NA TGTGCCAGCAGCTCCCCCGGGACACTCTCCTACGAGCAGTACTTC CASSSPGTLSYEQYF
few TRBJ2-7 TRBV7-6 TRBD2 TGTGCCAGCAGCTTAGGCCCCTTTTGGCGGGAGGGCACCTACGAGCAGTACTTC CASSLGPFWREGTYEQYF
NA TRBJ2-6 TRBV7-2 NA TGTGCCAGCAGCTCAGGAATCTTGGTTCTCCGCTCTGGGGCCAACGTCCTGACTTTC CASSSGILVLRSGANVLTF
NA TRBJ1-4 TRBV11-3 NA TGTGCCAGCAGCGTCACCGCTCGGGGCGAAAAACTGTTTTTT CASSVTARGEKLFF
NA TRBJ1-1 TRBV5-1 NA TGCGCCAGCAGCTTGGGACAGATGGTGAACACTGAAGCTTTCTTT CASSLGQMVNTEAFF
NA TRBJ2-1 TRBV30 TRBD2 TGTGCCTGGAGTCCAGGACTAGCGGGGTACAATGAGCAGTTCTTC CAWSPGLAGYNEQFF
once TRBJ2-1 TRBV7-6 NA TGTGCCAGCAGCTACGGGACTGGCCCTAACAATGAGCAGTTCTTC CASSYGTGPNNEQFF
NA TRBJ1-4 TRBV30 NA TGTGCCTGGAGGGAGGCCCGGGGGGGAGAAAAACTGTTTTTT CAWREARGGEKLFF
NA TRBJ2-1 TRBV6-4 NA TGTGCCAGCAGTGAAACAGGGTTAGATGAGCAGTTCTTC CASSETGLDEQFF
NA TRBJ1-2 TRBV5-6 TRBD1 TGTGCCAGCAGCTTGGTGGACAGGGAAGTTGGCTACACCTTC CASSLVDREVGYTF
NA TRBJ2-7 TRBV4-2 NA TGTGCCAGCAGCCAAGAGGGCCAGGGGAAGGGGGAGCAGTACTTC CASSQEGQGKGEQYF
NA TRBJ2-5 TRBV7-9 TRBD1 TGTGCCAGCAGCTTAGAAACAGGGGGAAGTCTTGGAGAGACCCAGTACTTC CASSLETGGSLGETQYF